This is a list of T cell receptor beta chains from one sample in a study of cytomegalovirus exposure and HLA in healthy donors. The protocol was immunoSEQ multiplex PCR, while the TCRdb copy is restricted to in-frame clones and leaves out a portion. This repertoire shows some 200,000 clones, around 86% found once; its top ten account for 6.5%. Sequencing was performed on PBMCs. Receptors were obtained from a woman in her forties or fifties in good health and CMV-seropositive. Both conserved end residues are part of each CDR3. D genes are given only for firm matches. Part of the rows lack a size; the others show once, few, many or a class for expanded clones.

j_call | v_call | d_call | clone_size | cdr3_nt | cdr3_aa
TRBJ1-1 | TRBV18 | NA | NA | TGTGCCAGCTCTCCAACAGGGACTGAAGCTTTCTTT | CASSPTGTEAFF
TRBJ2-5 | TRBV11-2 | NA | NA | TGTGCCAGCAGCCCCCGGAGGGAGTGGCTATCGGGCCAGTACTTC | CASSPRREWLSGQYF
TRBJ2-3 | TRBV4-2 | TRBD2 | NA | TGTGCCAGCAGCCAAGGCCCCCTTAGCGGGGGAGTCACAGATACGCAGTATTTT | CASSQGPLSGGVTDTQYF
TRBJ1-2 | TRBV4-1 | NA | NA | TGCGCCAGCAGCCAACAGAGGGGCAGGGGAACCGCAACCTACACCTTC | CASSQQRGRGTATYTF
TRBJ2-2 | TRBV4-3 | TRBD2 | NA | TGCGCCAGCAGCCAAGAGGGGCTAGCGGGGCGAACCGGGGAGCTGTTTTTT | CASSQEGLAGRTGELFF
TRBJ2-7 | TRBV11-2 | TRBD1 | NA | TGTGCCAGCAGCTCCCAACGGGGACAGGGGTTTATCTACGAGCAGTACTTC | CASSSQRGQGFIYEQYF
TRBJ2-5 | TRBV28 | NA | few | TGTGCCAGCCTAGGAAGAGAGACCCAGTACTTC | CASLGRETQYF
TRBJ1-2 | TRBV7-2 | NA | NA | TGTGCCAGCAGCTTAGCAGGGGGGGATGGCTACACCTTC | CASSLAGGDGYTF
TRBJ2-7 | TRBV7-3 | NA | NA | TGTGCCAGCAGTCAAAGAGGGGGTTCGGAGCAGTACTTC | CASSQRGGSEQYF
TRBJ1-3 | TRBV2 | NA | NA | TGTGCTAGCAGTAAATCGGAGGCCGGAAACACCATATATTTT | CASSKSEAGNTIYF
TRBJ1-1 | TRBV2 | TRBD1 | NA | TGTGCCAGCAGTGCCCGACAGGGCCACACTGAAGCTTTCTTT | CASSARQGHTEAFF
TRBJ2-5 | TRBV5-1 | TRBD1 | NA | TGCGCCAGCAGCCCAACTGGACAGGGAGAGACCCAGTACTTC | CASSPTGQGETQYF
TRBJ1-2 | TRBV7-8 | NA | NA | TGTGCCAGCAGCTTAGGCAGGGAAACTGGCTACACCTTC | CASSLGRETGYTF
TRBJ2-5 | TRBV11-3 | TRBD2 | NA | TGTGCCAGCAGCTTATCTAGCGGAGTAGGGGAGACCCAGTACTTC | CASSLSSGVGETQYF
TRBJ1-2 | TRBV18 | TRBD1 | NA | TGTGCCAGCTCCGGCAGACAGGGGTTTTATGGCTACACCTTC | CASSGRQGFYGYTF
TRBJ2-5 | TRBV2 | TRBD1 | NA | TGTGCCAGCAACGAGAAGACAGGGAGAGTCCAAGAGACCCAGTACTTC | CASNEKTGRVQETQYF
TRBJ2-1 | TRBV10-3 | TRBD1 | NA | TGTGCCATCAGTGGACAGGGGGCGAGTGGTGAGCAGTTCTTC | CAISGQGASGEQFF
TRBJ2-2 | TRBV29-1 | NA | NA | TGCAGCGTTGTTCAGGGAAAGAACACCGGGGAGCTGTTTTTT | CSVVQGKNTGELFF
TRBJ2-7 | TRBV7-9 | NA | few | TGTTCCAGCAGGGGACGCGGGACAGATTTCCTTTTC | CSSRGRGTDFLF
TRBJ1-1 | TRBV19 | NA | NA | TGTGCCAGTAGTCCGGGGACAAGAGAACGAGCTTTCTTT | CASSPGTRERAFF
TRBJ1-1 | TRBV28 | NA | NA | TGTGCCAGCAGCCTAGGGGGGAACACTGAAGCTTTCTTT | CASSLGGNTEAFF
TRBJ2-1 | TRBV10-3 | TRBD2 | NA | TGTGCCATCAGGGCCCTAGCGGGGCTTAGGAATGAGCAGTTCTTC | CAIRALAGLRNEQFF
TRBJ1-2 | TRBV18 | TRBD1 | few | TGTGCCAGCTCACCACCGGTGAACAGGGGCTATGGCTACACCTTC | CASSPPVNRGYGYTF
TRBJ2-1 | TRBV30 | NA | NA | TGTGCCTGGAGTGTAGGGAGCCCCGGGCGCGATGAGCAGTTCTTC | CAWSVGSPGRDEQFF
TRBJ1-2 | TRBV7-9 | TRBD1 | once | TGTGCCAGCAGCTTGCGAGGGGGCGATGGCTACACCTTC | CASSLRGGDGYTF
TRBJ1-2 | TRBV13 | TRBD1 | NA | TGTGCCAGCTCCCGGGACAGACCCCCTAACTATGGCTACACCTTC | CASSRDRPPNYGYTF
TRBJ2-1 | TRBV5-1 | NA | once | TGCGCCAGCAGCTTGGGATCTGGGAGCTCCTACAATGAGCAGTTCTTC | CASSLGSGSSYNEQFF
TRBJ2-3 | TRBV5-4 | TRBD2 | NA | TGTGCCAGCAGACGCGGTAGCGGGGGCACAGATACGCAGTATTTT | CASRRGSGGTDTQYF
TRBJ1-1 | TRBV4-3 | TRBD1 | NA | TGCGCCAGCAGCCATAGGGACAGTGAAGCTTTCTTT | CASSHRDSEAFF
TRBJ1-1 | TRBV4-2 | NA | NA | TGTGCCAGCAGCCAAGATAGGTACGGCGGGGGGGCTGAAGCTTTCTTT | CASSQDRYGGGAEAFF
TRBJ2-5 | TRBV2 | TRBD2 | NA | TGTGCCAGCAGCCTACCTCTAGCGGGGGGCGAGACCCAGTACTTC | CASSLPLAGGETQYF
TRBJ2-7 | TRBV5-4 | NA | few | TGTGCCAGCAGCTTACAGAGCGAGCAGTACTTC | CASSLQSEQYF
TRBJ2-2 | TRBV19 | TRBD1 | NA | TGTGCCAGTAGTACCTACCGGGACAGGGGAAGGGAGCTGTTTTTT | CASSTYRDRGRELFF
TRBJ2-1 | TRBV5-1 | TRBD1 | NA | TGCGCCAGCAACGCCGGGGGACAGGGCTACAATGAGCAGTTCTTC | CASNAGGQGYNEQFF
TRBJ2-7 | TRBV10-1 | NA | NA | TGCGCCAGCAGTGAGCCTCCAGCGACAATGGACATCTACGAGCAGTACTTC | CASSEPPATMDIYEQYF
TRBJ2-7 | TRBV10-3 | TRBD2 | NA | TGTGCCATCAGACACAGCCCGGGACTAGCGGGACTAAACTCCTACGAGCAGTACTTC | CAIRHSPGLAGLNSYEQYF
TRBJ1-6 | TRBV10-3 | NA | NA | TGTGCCATCAGTGAGTCTCCCAGGGTAAATTCACCCCTCCACTTT | CAISESPRVNSPLHF
TRBJ2-1 | TRBV27 | TRBD2 | NA | TGTGCCAGCAGTTCTAATAGCGGGGGGGCCATGGATGAGCAGTTCTTC | CASSSNSGGAMDEQFF
TRBJ2-1 | TRBV7-9 | TRBD2 | NA | TGTGCCAGCAAGGGCGGGAGTTGGAGCAATGAGCAGTTCTTC | CASKGGSWSNEQFF
TRBJ1-3 | TRBV28 | NA | NA | TGTGCCAGCAGCACGGGGGGTTCCTCTGGAAACACCATATATTTT | CASSTGGSSGNTIYF
TRBJ2-1 | TRBV10-3 | TRBD2 | NA | TGTGCCATCAGTAATTTGGTGGGGGGGGTGCAGTTCTTC | CAISNLVGGVQFF
TRBJ1-5 | TRBV6-5 | TRBD1 | NA | TGTGCCAGCAGTTATCGAGGGACAGGGGGCATCGGGCCCCAGCATTTT | CASSYRGTGGIGPQHF
TRBJ2-2 | TRBV28 | TRBD1 | NA | TGTGCCAGCAGTTTAGGACAGGGGGCGAACACCGGGGAGCTGTTTTTT | CASSLGQGANTGELFF
TRBJ1-3 | TRBV15 | NA | NA | TGTGCCACCAGCAGGCTCGGTGGGGGAGGTGGAAACACCATATATTTT | CATSRLGGGGGNTIYF
TRBJ2-1 | TRBV6-1 | NA | NA | TGTGCCAGCAGTGAAAGGGGCAGGGGTAATGAGCAGTTCTTC | CASSERGRGNEQFF
TRBJ1-4 | TRBV2 | TRBD1 | NA | TGTGCCAGCAGTGAAGCAACAGGGGGGTCGGATGAAAAACTGTTTTTT | CASSEATGGSDEKLFF
TRBJ1-6 | TRBV9 | NA | NA | TGTGCCAGCAGCTCAACAGGGCTGGGTTCACCCCTCCACTTT | CASSSTGLGSPLHF
TRBJ2-1 | TRBV10-2 | TRBD1 | NA | TGCGCCAGCGGGGACAGGGATGCCAGGAATGAGCAGTTCTTC | CASGDRDARNEQFF
TRBJ2-4 | TRBV9 | NA | NA | TGTGCCAGCAGCGTAGGTTTCGGGGGTGGGGACATTCAGTACTTC | CASSVGFGGGDIQYF
TRBJ1-5 | TRBV10-3 | TRBD1 | NA | TGTGCCATCAGTAAGGACAGGGATGGCAATCAGCCCCAGCATTTT | CAISKDRDGNQPQHF
TRBJ2-7 | TRBV5-8 | NA | NA | TGTGCCAGCAGCCCAATCTACGAGCAGTACTTC | CASSPIYEQYF